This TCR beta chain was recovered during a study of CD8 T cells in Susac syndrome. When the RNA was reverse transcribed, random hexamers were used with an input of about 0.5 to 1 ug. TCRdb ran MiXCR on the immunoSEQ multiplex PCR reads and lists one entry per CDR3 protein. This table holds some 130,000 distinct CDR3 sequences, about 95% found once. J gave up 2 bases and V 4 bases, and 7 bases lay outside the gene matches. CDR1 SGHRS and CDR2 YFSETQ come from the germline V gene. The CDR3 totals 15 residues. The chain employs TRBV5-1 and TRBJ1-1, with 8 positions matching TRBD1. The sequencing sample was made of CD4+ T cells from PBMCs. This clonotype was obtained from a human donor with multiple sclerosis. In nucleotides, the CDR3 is TGCGCCAGCAGCCTCCTGACAGGGGCCAACACTGAAGCTTTCTTT. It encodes CASSLLTGANTEAFF.